These 16 T cell receptor beta chains came from one sample sequenced in a study of human T cells and chemical hapten exposure. As for time point: patch test 1, 2 weeks after DPC sensitization. Treatment indicated: therapeutic diphenylcyclopropenone sensitization with weekly scalp DPC. TCRdb reprocessed the RACE reads with MiXCR, giving one entry per CDR3 protein. Among over 12,000 distinct CDR3 sequences listed, about a sixth were seen once. Sequencing used whole blood, obtained in connection with sensitization to the hapten diphenylcyclopropenone (DPC). The source is a woman between 25 and 40 years old with alopecia areata. Some clones in this sample may be carry-over from other donors' samples.

This clonotype was detected many times. The V gene is TRBV20-1, the J gene TRBJ2-2; 12 bases fit TRBD2. Germline CDR1 DFQATT, CDR2 SNEGSKA (reference sequence). With 4 bases clipped from V and 7 bases from J, the junction kept 10 bases outside the gene matches. The CDR3 spans 16 residues. CDR3 loop: CSAIPMTSGSRGELFF. CDR3 sequence (DNA): TGCAGTGCTATTCCCATGACTAGCGGGAGTCGCGGGGAGCTGTTTTTT.

This clonotype was seen at least ten times. The chain links TRBV6-1 to TRBJ1-6; 7 bases line up with TRBD1. This CDR3 comprises 14 residues. V shed 0 bases, J shed 15 bases, and the junction held 8 bases outside the gene matches. CDR1 is MNHNS, CDR2 SASEGT, per germline. In DNA form, the CDR3 reads TGTGCCAGCAGTGAAGCCCAGACAGGGATGCTCCTCCACTTT. Amino acids: CASSEAQTGMLLHF.

This clonotype was seen ten or more times. The chain has TRBV2 and TRBJ2-1; TRBD2 is a possible D gene (6 bases). Trimming took off 4 bases at V and 0 bases at J, with 13 bases between the two ends. The CDR3 covers 16 residues. The V gene's germline CDR1 is SNHLY and CDR2 FYNNEI. The CDR3 sequence: CASSGDAGSSYNEQFF. Written as DNA, the CDR3 is TGTGCCAGCAGTGGCGACGCGGGGTCCTCCTACAATGAGCAGTTCTTC.

In its sample, this clonotype ranks as medium-sized. V gene TRBV29-1 combines with J gene TRBJ2-5, with 12 nucleotides matching TRBD1. This CDR3 has 12 amino acids. CDR1 is SQVTM and CDR2 is ANQGSEA in the germline V gene. V lost 6 bases, J lost 6 bases, and 2 bases stayed unmatched. CDR3 DNA: TGCAGCGTGGGGGACAGGGGGCAGACCCAGTACTTC. As protein: CSVGDRGQTQYF.

The sample holds many counts of this clonotype. The rearrangement joins TRBV20-1 to TRBJ1-1; 8 nucleotides align to TRBD1. CDR3 length: 15 residues. Germline CDR1 DFQATT, CDR2 SNEGSKA (reference sequence). J gave up 4 bases and V 0 bases, and 7 bases lay outside the gene matches. This CDR3 reads CSARDQGALSTEAFF. CDR3 sequence (DNA): TGCAGTGCTAGAGATCAGGGGGCCTTAAGCACTGAAGCTTTCTTT.

The J gene is TRBJ1-6, the V gene TRBV4-3; D unclear. The length of the CDR3 is 15 residues. Per germline, CDR1 LGHNA and CDR2 YSLEER. The V and J ends lost 0 bases and 3 bases respectively, with 6 bases between them. The CDR3 loop is CASSQEALYNSPLHF. The DNA of the CDR3 is TGCGCCAGCAGCCAAGAGGCCCTCTATAATTCACCCCTCCACTTT.

About this clonotype itself: A clone one base away is much larger, so this may be a read error. The V call is TRBV29-1, the J call TRBJ2-1, with D possibly being TRBD1 (5 bases). There are 11 residues in the CDR3. Germline loops: CDR1 SQVTM, CDR2 ANQGSEA. V gave up 4 bases and J gave up 8 bases, with 9 bases separating them. This chain's CDR3 is CSVVRVDEQFF. The CDR3 region has the DNA TGCAGCGTTGTCAGGGTTGATGAGCAGTTCTTC.

At least ten counts were recorded for this clonotype. The chain joins TRBV19 to TRBJ2-1, with 10 positions matching TRBD2. The CDR3 loop spans 14 amino acids. Germline V gene data show CDR1 as LNHDA and CDR2 as SQIVND (reference sequence). Trimming removed 3 bases from V and 9 bases from J; junction bases left unmatched: 5. The CDR3 DNA reads TGTGCCAGTAGTATGGGAGGACTAGCGGCTGAGCAGTTCTTC. Its translation: CASSMGGLAAEQFF.

Only a few counts were recorded for this clonotype. As DNA, the CDR3 is TGTGCCAGCAGTGCATCGAGCGGGCGACCTAGCTCCTACAATGAGCAGTTCTTC. Protein product: CASSASSGRPSSYNEQFF. The chain couples TRBV6-1 to TRBJ2-1; weak D call: TRBD2 (6 bases). The CDR3 extends over 18 amino acids. V lost 4 bases and J 0 bases, leaving 19 bases between the germline ends. In germline, CDR1 is MNHNS, CDR2 SASEGT.

This clonotype was recorded a few times. The gene calls are TRBV7-9 and TRBJ2-5; D is perhaps TRBD2 (6 bases). V lost 5 bases and J 5 bases, leaving 15 bases between the germline ends. Germline V gene lookup returns CDR1 SEHNR and CDR2 FQNEAQ (reference sequence). CDR3 length: 14 residues. Written as DNA, the CDR3 is TGTGCCAGCAGCCCATCTGGGGGGTTGGAGACCCAGTACTTC. Its protein is CASSPSGGLETQYF.

V gene TRBV29-1 combines with J gene TRBJ1-2; D remains ambiguous. V lost 3 bases, J lost 4 bases, and 3 bases lay in between. The CDR3 spans 10 residues. Germline V lookup: CDR1 SQVTM, CDR2 ANQGSEA. Here the CDR3 reads CSVDLYGYTF. The CDR3, as DNA: TGCAGCGTTGATCTCTATGGCTACACCTTC.

Many counts were recorded for this clonotype. V usage is TRBV6-2 or TRBV6-3 and J usage is TRBJ2-5; D might be TRBD2 (5 bases). This CDR3 contains 12 residues. V lost 6 bases to trimming and J lost 7 bases, with 12 bases between them. Germline values: CDR1 MNHEY, CDR2 SVGEGT. CDR3 loop: CASSSALGTQYF. The CDR3, as DNA: TGTGCCAGCAGCTCAGCACTAGGGACCCAGTACTTC.

This chain uses TRBV6-2 or TRBV6-3 with TRBJ2-1, with D unclear. The V and J ends lost 0 bases and 9 bases respectively, with 3 bases between them. The germline V gene encodes CDR1 MNHEY and CDR2 SVGEGT. The CDR3 length is 11 residues. The CDR3 here is CASSYSLEQFF. CDR3 sequence (DNA): TGTGCCAGCAGTTACTCCCTTGAGCAGTTCTTC.

By sample fraction, this clonotype is medium-sized. The genes are TRBV2 and TRBJ2-3, with TRBD1 matching over 8 bases. The junction had 17 bases not matched to a gene; V was cut back by 7 bases and J by 14 bases. The CDR3 totals 14 residues. Germline V gene data show CDR1 as SNHLY and CDR2 as FYNNEI. CDR3 amino acids: CASKLSRGTGEVYF. The CDR3 nucleotides are TGTGCCAGCAAATTATCCCGAGGGACAGGCGAGGTGTATTTT.

This clonotype was seen more than once but under ten times. The chain uses TRBV25-1 and TRBJ1-1, with TRBD1 identical over 8 bases. V was pared by 5 bases and J by 4 bases, with 6 bases of the junction left unmatched. Germline V gene sequence: CDR1 MGHDK, CDR2 SYGVNS. The CDR3 has 14 amino acids. CDR3 nucleotides: TGTGCCAGCAGTACCCTTCAGGGGGCCACTGAAGCTTTCTTT. Amino acid sequence: CASSTLQGATEAFF.

This clonotype was picked up many times. The V and J genes are TRBV28 and TRBJ2-1, with D hard to call. The V gene lost 7 bases and the J gene lost 9 bases, with 10 bases spanning the gap. CDR3 size: 11 residues. The germline CDR1 and CDR2 sequences are MDHEN and SYDVKM. The CDR3 spells CASTGVSEQFF. The CDR3, as DNA: TGTGCCAGCACAGGAGTAAGTGAGCAGTTCTTC.